Listed below are T cell receptor beta chains from one sample, sequenced in a study of Ad26.COV2.S vaccination and SARS-CoV-2 variants. Repertoires were generated with immunoSEQ multiplex PCR, while TCRdb's copy carries only in-frame clones and drops some. The table lists about 350,000 clones, about 85% of them singletons. The input for sequencing was peripheral blood, taken in a trial of Ad26.COV2.S vaccine versus placebo. The source is a person aged 18-65 years who received the Ad26.COV2.S COVID-19 vaccine or a placebo. CDR3s include the opening cysteine and the closing phenylalanine or tryptophan. D genes are given only for firm matches. Only part of the rows carry a size: once, few, many, or a class if the clone is expanded.

D gene: TRBD1; J gene: TRBJ2-1; V gene: TRBV11-2; clone size: NA; CDR3 DNA: TGTGCCAGCAGCTTAGCTCTCCGGACAGGGGGCCTAGGGGAGCAGTTCTTC; CDR3 protein: CASSLALRTGGLGEQFF
D gene: TRBD1; J gene: TRBJ1-5; V gene: TRBV18; clone size: NA; CDR3 DNA: TGTGCCAGCTCTTTCGGAGGGACAGAGTATCAGCCCCAGCATTTT; CDR3 protein: CASSFGGTEYQPQHF
D gene: NA; J gene: TRBJ2-7; V gene: TRBV2; clone size: NA; CDR3 DNA: TGTGCCAGCAGGGGATACGAGCAGTACTTC; CDR3 protein: CASRGYEQYF
D gene: NA; J gene: TRBJ2-1; V gene: TRBV25-1; clone size: few; CDR3 DNA: TGTGCCAGCAGTGACCACAAAGCAGGGGTGGCTGAGCAGTTCTTC; CDR3 protein: CASSDHKAGVAEQFF
D gene: TRBD1; J gene: TRBJ1-1; V gene: TRBV5-1; clone size: once; CDR3 DNA: TGCGCCAGCAGCGCCCTACAGGGGAGCGGCACTGAAGCTTTCTTT; CDR3 protein: CASSALQGSGTEAFF
D gene: TRBD1; J gene: TRBJ2-7; V gene: TRBV27; clone size: NA; CDR3 DNA: TGTGCCAGCAGTGTGCCGGGACAGGGCGGCGAGCAGTACTTC; CDR3 protein: CASSVPGQGGEQYF
D gene: TRBD1; J gene: TRBJ1-1; V gene: TRBV9; clone size: NA; CDR3 DNA: TGTGCCAGCAGCGCAGCCCAGGGGGTGACTGAAGCTTTCTTT; CDR3 protein: CASSAAQGVTEAFF
D gene: NA; J gene: TRBJ1-2; V gene: TRBV25-1; clone size: once; CDR3 DNA: TGTGCCAGCAGTTTCCTTGAGATCCCCACTCCTCCTAACTATGGCTACACCTTC; CDR3 protein: CASSFLEIPTPPNYGYTF
D gene: TRBD2; J gene: TRBJ2-3; V gene: TRBV19; clone size: NA; CDR3 DNA: TGTGCCAGTAGTATACGGGAGGGCCCTCCTAGCACAGATACGCAGTATTTT; CDR3 protein: CASSIREGPPSTDTQYF
D gene: TRBD2; J gene: TRBJ2-5; V gene: TRBV2; clone size: NA; CDR3 DNA: TGTGCCAGCACTCTAGCGGGGGTGGTTGAGGAGACCCAGTACTTC; CDR3 protein: CASTLAGVVEETQYF
D gene: TRBD1; J gene: TRBJ2-3; V gene: TRBV11-3; clone size: NA; CDR3 DNA: TGTGCCAGCAGCGCCCGGGACAGGGGCACAGATACGCAGTATTTT; CDR3 protein: CASSARDRGTDTQYF
D gene: NA; J gene: TRBJ1-5; V gene: TRBV19; clone size: NA; CDR3 DNA: TGTGCCAGTAGTATCCAACAGGGCCCTAATCAGCCCCAGCATTTT; CDR3 protein: CASSIQQGPNQPQHF
D gene: NA; J gene: TRBJ2-5; V gene: TRBV11-2; clone size: NA; CDR3 DNA: TGTGCCAGCAGCCAATTCGGTGAGACCCAGTACTTC; CDR3 protein: CASSQFGETQYF
D gene: NA; J gene: TRBJ1-2; V gene: TRBV4-1; clone size: NA; CDR3 DNA: TGCGCCAGCAGCCAAGATTTTAGGGTTTTGGGCTACACCTTC; CDR3 protein: CASSQDFRVLGYTF
D gene: TRBD2; J gene: TRBJ2-1; V gene: TRBV7-2; clone size: once; CDR3 DNA: TGTGCCAGCAGCTCCAGACTAGCGGGAGGGGGCTACAATGAGCAGTTCTTC; CDR3 protein: CASSSRLAGGGYNEQFF
D gene: NA; J gene: TRBJ1-5; V gene: TRBV19; clone size: NA; CDR3 DNA: TGTGCCAGTAGTATAAGAGGGGATGGCAATCAGCCCCAGCATTTT; CDR3 protein: CASSIRGDGNQPQHF
D gene: NA; J gene: TRBJ2-6; V gene: TRBV5-5; clone size: NA; CDR3 DNA: TGTGCCAGCAGTTCAGGGTCTGGGGCCAACGTCCTGACTTTC; CDR3 protein: CASSSGSGANVLTF
D gene: NA; J gene: TRBJ2-7; V gene: TRBV27; clone size: few; CDR3 DNA: TGTGCCAGCAGCCTACGTACAGGGAAGCAGTACTTC; CDR3 protein: CASSLRTGKQYF
D gene: TRBD1; J gene: TRBJ1-6; V gene: TRBV9; clone size: NA; CDR3 DNA: TGTGCCAGCAGCGTTCGACAGGGGGCGGATAATTCACCCCTCCACTTT; CDR3 protein: CASSVRQGADNSPLHF
D gene: NA; J gene: TRBJ2-2; V gene: TRBV6-5; clone size: NA; CDR3 DNA: TGTGCCAGCAGGCTCGGACTACCCGGGGAGCTGTTTTTT; CDR3 protein: CASRLGLPGELFF
D gene: TRBD1; J gene: TRBJ1-1; V gene: TRBV28; clone size: NA; CDR3 DNA: TGTGCCAGCAGGCTAGGGACAGCGCTGAACACTGAAGCTTTCTTT; CDR3 protein: CASRLGTALNTEAFF
D gene: TRBD1; J gene: TRBJ2-3; V gene: TRBV3-1/TRBV3-2; clone size: NA; CDR3 DNA: TGTGCCAGCAGCCGAGCCGGGACAGGGGGCCGAACAGATACGCAGTATTTT; CDR3 protein: CASSRAGTGGRTDTQYF
D gene: TRBD1; J gene: TRBJ2-1; V gene: TRBV5-1; clone size: once; CDR3 DNA: TGCGCCAGCAGCTTTAGTTTGCGGACAGGGCTGTACAATGAGCAGTTCTTC; CDR3 protein: CASSFSLRTGLYNEQFF
D gene: NA; J gene: TRBJ1-6; V gene: TRBV27; clone size: NA; CDR3 DNA: TGTGCCAGCAGTTCACGGACGACCTATAATTCACCCCTCCACTTT; CDR3 protein: CASSSRTTYNSPLHF